Listed below are T cell receptor beta chains from one sample, sequenced in a study of blood T cell repertoires in COVID-19. Here immunoSEQ multiplex PCR was the method, and the copy in TCRdb shows in-frame clones only, minus some. This table has more than 95,000 clones, over 70% appearing once. Specimen: peripheral blood. All receptors derive from a man older than 75 with active or convalescent COVID-19. Both conserved end residues are trimmed from each CDR3.

v_call	j_call	cdr3_aa
TRBV7-9	TRBJ2-3	ASSLDVREGTQY
TRBV19	TRBJ2-7	ASSPEDRPSYEQY
TRBV7-2	TRBJ1-1	ASSLEPVPRAEAF
TRBV19	TRBJ2-3	ASRAGIDTQY
TRBV27	TRBJ1-2	ASGYRGERSYT
TRBV6-5	TRBJ2-1	ASSYWVGGHNEQF
TRBV7-3	TRBJ2-2	ASSSTGGEGDGELF
TRBV5-5	TRBJ2-7	ASSLRTGYYEQY
TRBV18	TRBJ2-2	ASSPRFPGDTGELF
TRBV7-9	TRBJ1-1	ASSPGDRGNTEAF
TRBV14	TRBJ2-2	ASSQGLAPNTGELF
TRBV19	TRBJ1-1	ASSIQGQGASEAF
TRBV6-5	TRBJ1-6	ASRFGYNSPLH
TRBV7-6	TRBJ1-2	ASSPVPGQTYGYT
TRBV7-9	TRBJ1-6	ASSLADSQSSPLH
TRBV5-1	TRBJ2-1	ASSLVPGSEQF
TRBV10-3	TRBJ2-1	AIKALAGNEQF
TRBV19	TRBJ1-5	ASSRSVDQPQH
TRBV14	TRBJ2-3	ASSHRTSGFPDTQY
TRBV10-3	TRBJ1-5	AISESGGAQH
TRBV3-1/TRBV3-2	TRBJ2-2	ASSQAASFGELF
TRBV3-1/TRBV3-2	TRBJ2-5	ASSQRLAGLQETQY
TRBV12-3/TRBV12-4	TRBJ2-7	ASSFTGYEQY
TRBV19	TRBJ2-1	ASTELAGVYNEQF
TRBV20-1	TRBJ1-2	SAPDMDYT
TRBV19	TRBJ2-7	ASSNQGAYEQY
TRBV7-9	TRBJ2-7	ASRSTSTGAYEQY
TRBV7-2	TRBJ2-7	ASSFLAGAEQY